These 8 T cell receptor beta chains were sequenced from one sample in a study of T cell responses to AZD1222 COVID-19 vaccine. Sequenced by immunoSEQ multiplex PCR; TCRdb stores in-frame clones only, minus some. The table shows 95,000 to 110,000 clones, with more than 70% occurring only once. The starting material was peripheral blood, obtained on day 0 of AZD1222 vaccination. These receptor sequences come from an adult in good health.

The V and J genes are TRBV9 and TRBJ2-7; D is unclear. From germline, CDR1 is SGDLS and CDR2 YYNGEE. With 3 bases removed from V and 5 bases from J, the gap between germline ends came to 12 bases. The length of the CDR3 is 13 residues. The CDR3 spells CASSGAVADEQYF. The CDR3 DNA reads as TGTGCCAGCAGCGGTGCCGTCGCGGACGAGCAGTACTTC.

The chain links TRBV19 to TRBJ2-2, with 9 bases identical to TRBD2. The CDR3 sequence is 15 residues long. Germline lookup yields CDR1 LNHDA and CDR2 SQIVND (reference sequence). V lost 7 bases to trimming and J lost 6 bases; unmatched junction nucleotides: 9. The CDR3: CASILAGGPSGELFF. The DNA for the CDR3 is TGTGCCAGTATATTGGCGGGAGGGCCGTCCGGGGAGCTGTTTTTT.

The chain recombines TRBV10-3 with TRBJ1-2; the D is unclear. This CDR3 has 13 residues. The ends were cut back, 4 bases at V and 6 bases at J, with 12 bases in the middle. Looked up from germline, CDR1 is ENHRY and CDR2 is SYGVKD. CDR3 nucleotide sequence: TGTGCCATCAGTGCCGAGGCGGCTGATGGCTACACCTTC. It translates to CAISAEAADGYTF.

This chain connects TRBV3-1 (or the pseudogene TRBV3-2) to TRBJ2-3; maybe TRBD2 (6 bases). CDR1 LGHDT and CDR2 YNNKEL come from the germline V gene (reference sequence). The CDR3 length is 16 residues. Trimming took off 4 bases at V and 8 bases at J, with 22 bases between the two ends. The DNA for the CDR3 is TGTGCCAGCAGCCTCCGACTAGTGGGAGCGGAAGGTACGCAGTATTTT. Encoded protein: CASSLRLVGAEGTQYF.

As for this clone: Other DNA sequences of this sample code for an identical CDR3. The CDR3 here is CASSPPSGNTIYF. The DNA for the CDR3 is TGTGCCAGCTCACCACCCTCCGGAAACACCATATATTTT. This chain connects TRBV18 to TRBJ1-3; no firm D call. V was shortened by 0 bases and J by 4 bases, with 4 bases between the two germline ends. There are 13 residues in the CDR3. CDR1 is KGHSH and CDR2 is LQKENI in the germline V gene.

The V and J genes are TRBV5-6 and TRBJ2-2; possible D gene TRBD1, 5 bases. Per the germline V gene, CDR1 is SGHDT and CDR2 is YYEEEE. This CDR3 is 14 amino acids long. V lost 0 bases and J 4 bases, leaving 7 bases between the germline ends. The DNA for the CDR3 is TGTGCCAGCAGCTTGGTAGACAGCACCGGGGAGCTGTTTTTT. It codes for CASSLVDSTGELFF.

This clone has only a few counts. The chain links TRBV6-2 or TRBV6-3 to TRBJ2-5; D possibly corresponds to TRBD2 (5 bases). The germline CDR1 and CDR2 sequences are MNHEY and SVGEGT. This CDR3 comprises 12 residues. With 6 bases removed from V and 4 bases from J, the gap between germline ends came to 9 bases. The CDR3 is CASSGIGETQYF. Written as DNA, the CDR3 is TGTGCCAGCAGCGGGATAGGAGAGACCCAGTACTTC.

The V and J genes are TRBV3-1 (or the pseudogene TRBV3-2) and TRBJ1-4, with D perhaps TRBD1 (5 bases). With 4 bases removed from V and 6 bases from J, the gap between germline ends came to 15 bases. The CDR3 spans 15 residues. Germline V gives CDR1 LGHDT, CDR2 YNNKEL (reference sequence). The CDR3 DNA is TGTGCCAGCAGCCCCACCGAGACAGTTTATGAAAAACTGTTTTTT. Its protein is CASSPTETVYEKLFF.